The 21 T cell receptor beta chains reported below all come from one sample, sequenced in a study of T cell responses to AZD1222 COVID-19 vaccine. Profiled with immunoSEQ multiplex PCR; TCRdb holds only in-frame clones, not every one. The table has around 130,000 clones, around 94% seen once. This specimen consisted of peripheral blood, obtained on day 0 of AZD1222 vaccination. The receptor source for this set is an adult in good health.

The V and J genes are TRBV5-1 and TRBJ2-3; TRBD2 agrees at 7 bases. CDR3 size: 14 residues. V trimming: 0 bases; J trimming: 6 bases; junction bases outside the gene matches: 4. CDR1 SGHRS and CDR2 YFSETQ come from the germline V gene. The CDR3 nucleotides read TGCGCCAGCAGCTTGGAGCGGGAAGAGGATACGCAGTATTTT. Translated: CASSLEREEDTQYF.

This chain connects TRBV7-3 to TRBJ1-1; no reliable D call. The CDR3 totals 13 residues. Trimming left V 6 bases short and J 4 bases short, with 12 bases between. CDR1 is SGHTA, CDR2 FQGTGA, per germline. CDR3 sequence reads: CASRDWSRTEAFF. The CDR3 DNA reads as TGTGCCAGCAGGGACTGGAGTCGCACTGAAGCTTTCTTT.

The CDR3 bases are TGTGCCAGCGGAATAACTTTAGGTTCCTACAATGAGCAGTTCTTC. Translating gives CASGITLGSYNEQFF. The chain combines TRBV7-2 with TRBJ2-1; D is unclear. From germline, CDR1 is SGHTA and CDR2 FQGNSA. This CDR3 has 15 residues. V dropped 8 bases and J dropped 1 base, with 15 bases sitting between them.

The rearrangement joins TRBV19 to TRBJ1-5; D is ambiguous. Germline assignment: CDR1 LNHDA and CDR2 SQIVND (reference sequence). CDR3 length equals 11 residues. V lost 5 bases and J 9 bases, leaving 8 bases between the germline ends. CDR3: CASSSRWPQHF. In DNA form, the CDR3 reads TGTGCCAGTAGTTCGCGTTGGCCCCAGCATTTT.

This clone occurred once. This sequence joins TRBV6-5 and TRBJ1-1; a possible D gene is TRBD1 (6 bases). The germline V gene has CDR1 MNHEY and CDR2 SVGAGI. Trimming took off 8 bases at V and 4 bases at J, with 20 bases between the two ends. CDR3 length: 15 residues. CDR3 sequence (DNA): TGTGCCAGCCGAAATCTCAGGGGTGTCGGCACTGAAGCTTTCTTT. The encoded protein is CASRNLRGVGTEAFF.

This rearrangement joins TRBV28 to TRBJ2-3; D is possibly TRBD1 or TRBD2 (5 bases each). V was cut by 7 bases and J by 10 bases, with 24 bases left in between. The CDR3 covers 15 residues. CDR1 and CDR2 (germline): MDHEN, SYDVKM. The CDR3 is CASTSVGTQHTAQYF. CDR3 in DNA: TGTGCCAGCACGTCGGTCGGGACCCAACATACGGCGCAGTATTTT. The variable domain in full, with the rest retrieved from reference TRBV28 and TRBJ2-3, is DVKVTQSSRYLVKRTGEKVFLECVQDMDHENMFWYRQDPGLGLRLIYFSYDVKMKEKGDIPEGYSVSREKKERFSLILESASTNQTSMYLCASTSVGTQHTAQYFGPGTRLTVL.

The V gene is TRBV9, the J gene TRBJ1-1, with 11 bases aligning to TRBD1. The V segment lost 7 bases and the J segment 5 bases; nucleotides outside the gene matches: 7. The CDR3 is made up of 14 amino acids. CDR1 SGDLS and CDR2 YYNGEE come from the germline V gene. This CDR3 reads CASSRTGGLTEAFF. DNA of the CDR3: TGTGCCAGCTCCCGGACAGGGGGCCTGACTGAAGCTTTCTTT. The full variable domain, its missing parts supplied by reference TRBV9 and TRBJ1-1, is DSGVTQTPKHLITATGQRVTLRCSPRSGDLSVYWYQQSLDQGLQFLIQYYNGEERAKGNILERFSAQQFPDLHSELNLSSLELGDSALYFCASSRTGGLTEAFFGQGTRLTVV.

The genes are TRBV28 and TRBJ1-2, with TRBD1 matching 7 bases. Per the germline V gene, CDR1 is MDHEN and CDR2 is SYDVKM. The CDR3 is made up of 15 amino acids. Trimming at V came to 2 bases and at J to 6 bases, leaving 9 bases not matched to a gene. The CDR3 DNA sequence: TGTGCCAGCAGTTTAGAGGGGGCGCTAATCCATGGCTACACCTTC. Translated, it gives CASSLEGALIHGYTF.

The V and J genes are TRBV5-1 and TRBJ2-3; no reliable D call. The CDR3 is 14 amino acids. In germline, CDR1 is SGHRS, CDR2 YFSETQ. Trimming removed 4 bases from V and 2 bases from J, with 11 bases in between. The CDR3 DNA reads TGCGCCAGCAGCCCTGATCCGAACACAGATACGCAGTATTTT. The encoded protein is CASSPDPNTDTQYF.

The chain joins TRBV7-9 to TRBJ2-2; weak D call: TRBD2 (7 bases). The V gene lost 5 bases and the J gene lost 0 bases, with 13 bases spanning the gap. The germline V gene has CDR1 SEHNR and CDR2 FQNEAQ (reference sequence). CDR3 size: 16 residues. The CDR3 region is CASSTPGGPNTGELFF. The CDR3, as DNA: TGTGCCAGCAGCACACCGGGGGGCCCGAACACCGGGGAGCTGTTTTTT.

The V and J genes are TRBV27 and TRBJ1-2; D not resolved. With 3 bases removed from V and 3 bases from J, the gap between germline ends came to 8 bases. Germline loops: CDR1 MNHEY, CDR2 SMNVEV (reference sequence). The CDR3 length is 13 residues. CDR3 in DNA: TGTGCCAGCAGTTTCGCTGGGGACTATGGCTACACCTTC. It codes for CASSFAGDYGYTF.

This rearrangement joins TRBV5-1 to TRBJ2-7; tentative D call: TRBD2 (6 bases). Germline V gene data show CDR1 as SGHRS and CDR2 as YFSETQ. The V and J ends lost 0 bases and 0 bases respectively, with 13 bases between them. The length of the CDR3 is 16 residues. CDR3 protein: CASSLVGAGPSYEQYF. The CDR3 coding sequence is TGCGCCAGCAGCTTGGTTGGGGCGGGACCCTCCTACGAGCAGTACTTC.

V and J are TRBV5-1 and TRBJ1-1; TRBD1 might be the D (6 bases). The CDR3 totals 18 residues. With 4 bases removed from V and 4 bases from J, the gap between germline ends came to 26 bases. Germline V gives CDR1 SGHRS, CDR2 YFSETQ. In DNA, the CDR3 is TGCGCCAGCAGCGCGGTCGTCCAGGGGAGAACTAGGAGCACTGAAGCTTTCTTT. It specifies CASSAVVQGRTRSTEAFF. The variable domain in full, with the rest retrieved from reference TRBV5-1 and TRBJ1-1, is KAGVTQTPRYLIKTRGQQVTLSCSPISGHRSVSWYQQTPGQGLQFLFEYFSETQRNKGNFPGRFSGRQFSNSRSEMNVSTLELGDSALYLCASSAVVQGRTRSTEAFFGQGTRLTVV.

CDR3: CASNTDREVNIQYF. For the CDR3, the DNA is TGTGCCAGTAATACCGACAGGGAGGTAAACATTCAGTACTTC. The chain carries TRBV19 and TRBJ2-4, with D possibly matching TRBD1 (7 bases). Between the trimmed V and J ends, which lost 7 bases and 6 bases, there was a span of 16 bases. The CDR3 totals 14 residues. Per germline, CDR1 LNHDA and CDR2 SQIVND (reference sequence).

J is TRBJ2-3 and V is TRBV10-2, with 8 bases that match TRBD2. Per germline, CDR1 WSHSY and CDR2 SAAADI. The CDR3 totals 15 residues. Trimming removed 4 bases from V and 0 bases from J; junction bases left unmatched: 3. The CDR3 spells CASSGLAISTDTQYF. The CDR3 DNA follows: TGCGCCAGCAGTGGACTAGCGATTAGCACAGATACGCAGTATTTT.

The rearrangement joins TRBV9 to TRBJ2-2, with D possibly being TRBD1 (5 bases). Deletions cut 4 bases from V and 3 bases from J, with 13 bases between. CDR1 and CDR2 (germline): SGDLS, YYNGEE. The CDR3 contains 15 residues. DNA of the CDR3: TGTGCCAGCAGCTCTACAGGAAGAGACACCGGGGAGCTGTTTTTT. Amino acids: CASSSTGRDTGELFF. The variable domain in full, completed from reference TRBV9 and TRBJ2-2, reads DSGVTQTPKHLITATGQRVTLRCSPRSGDLSVYWYQQSLDQGLQFLIQYYNGEERAKGNILERFSAQQFPDLHSELNLSSLELGDSALYFCASSSTGRDTGELFFGEGSRLTVL.

The V call is TRBV27, the J call TRBJ2-2; 7 bases fit TRBD2. CDR1 MNHEY and CDR2 SMNVEV come from the germline V gene (reference sequence). V was pared by 7 bases and J by 3 bases, with 8 bases of the junction left unmatched. The CDR3 runs 15 residues. CDR3 nucleotides: TGTGCCAGCATCCTGCGGGAGATGCACACCGGGGAGCTGTTTTTT. Translating gives CASILREMHTGELFF.

The chain carries TRBV4-2 and TRBJ1-5; D unresolved. The CDR3 runs 14 residues. The V end was cut by 1 base, the J end by 2 bases, with 6 bases between. Germline CDR1 and CDR2: LGHNA and YNFKEQ. The CDR3, as DNA: TGTGCCAGCAGCCAAGTAAGGGGCAATCAGCCCCAGCATTTT. Its translation is CASSQVRGNQPQHF.

CDR3 sequence reads: CASSPLGLGTVVGYGYTF. CDR3 DNA sequence: TGTGCCAGCTCACCACTCGGGTTGGGGACAGTCGTCGGCTATGGCTACACCTTC. The chain couples TRBV18 to TRBJ1-2; 7 bases agree with TRBD1. CDR1 and CDR2 from the germline V gene are KGHSH and LQKENI. This CDR3 has 18 amino acids. Trimming removed 1 base from V and 4 bases from J; junction bases left unmatched: 15. The full variable domain, its missing parts supplied by reference TRBV18 and TRBJ1-2, is NAGVMQNPRHLVRRRGQEARLRCSPMKGHSHVYWYRQLPEEGLKFMVYLQKENIIDESGMPKERFSAEFPKEGPSILRIQQVVRGDSAAYFCASSPLGLGTVVGYGYTFGSGTRLTVV.

This chain links TRBV28 with TRBJ2-3, with D tentatively TRBD1 (6 bases). Trimming shortened V by 8 bases and J by 8 bases, and 20 bases separated the two germline ends. This CDR3 contains 14 residues. Germline V gene data show CDR1 as MDHEN and CDR2 as SYDVKM. The CDR3 DNA reads as TGTGCCAGCTGCACTCAACAGGGAACAAGTACGCAGTATTTT. It codes for CASCTQQGTSTQYF.

The sample holds a few counts of this clone. The J gene is TRBJ2-5, the V gene TRBV5-4; no clear D gene. The CDR3 length is 12 residues. V was cut by 2 bases and J by 1 base, with 3 bases left in between. Looked up from germline, CDR1 is SGHNT and CDR2 is YYREEE (reference sequence). As DNA, the CDR3 is TGTGCCAGCAGCTTAGGCCAAGAGACCCAGTACTTC. The encoded protein is CASSLGQETQYF.